The sequence of this T cell receptor beta chain was determined in a study of early T cells in non-severe SARS-CoV-2 infection. The wider study: The study sequenced bulk RNA from unsorted whole blood, with chains unpaired.

This clonotype has only a few counts. Via MiXCR, TCRdb re-called the 5' RACE reads, giving one row per CDR3 protein. The table shows tens of thousands of distinct CDR3 sequences, with about 14% occurring only once. This CDR3 is built from 12 residues. V lost 3 bases and J 11 bases, leaving 13 bases between the germline ends. The germline V gene has CDR1 PRHDT and CDR2 FYEKMQ (reference sequence). The V call is TRBV13, the J call TRBJ1-1; D is perhaps TRBD1 (5 bases). The clonotype originates from an adult who was a healthcare worker with PCR-confirmed SARS-CoV-2 infection or an uninfected control (not recorded which). The sequencing sample was made of whole blood. The CDR3 DNA follows: TGTGCCAGCAGCTTGCCAGGGCTGGGGGCTTTCTTT. It codes for CASSLPGLGAFF.